The present entry profiles one T cell receptor (beta chain) with its context. Its target is not known. This CDR3 region has 14 residues. The trim removed 5 bases at V and 5 bases at J, leaving 4 bases unmatched. Germline loops: CDR1 MRHNA, CDR2 SNTAGT. The table came from immunoSEQ multiplex PCR; TCRdb's copy has only in-frame clones and leaves some out. Found here are 50,000 or so clones, about four fifths of them singletons; the top ten hold roughly 4.5%. The sample originates from a study of PD-L1 blockade in urothelial cancer. The wider study: In the patient group, most of the 29 were males with bladder-origin urothelial cancer.

Points from the study as a whole: Below-median pretreatment blood TCR clonality predicted better survival.

This TCR came from a man aged 70 or older with urothelial cancer. This sequence joins TRBV6-4 and TRBJ2-2, with 8 bases identical to TRBD2. The material was PBMCs, obtained around atezolizumab (anti-PD-L1) treatment. CDR3 loop: CASSTGTRTGELFF. The CDR3 region has the DNA TGTGCCAGCAGTACCGGGACTAGAACCGGGGAGCTGTTTTTT.